A single sample is the source of the 28 T cell receptor beta chains below, sequenced in a study of regulatory T cells in long-lasting Graves disease. CDR3-region Arm-PCR and iRepertoire HTBI primers produced the TCR beta libraries. TCRdb processed the multiplex PCR reads anew with MiXCR; each CDR3 protein has one entry. Seen here are about 470,000 distinct CDR3 sequences, less than 25% observed once, and the top ten hold 7.8%. The time point was: persistent/refractory GD, antithyroid drugs over 5 years with positive TRAb. Generation of the TCR library employed RNA extracted from PBMCs. This sample comprised peripheral blood mononuclear cells (PBMCs), obtained when the disease was refractory, from a patient treated with antithyroid drugs. The receptors come from a female donor with Graves disease.

V and J are TRBV3-1 and TRBJ2-2, with D perhaps matching TRBD2 (6 bases). Germline CDR1 LGHDT, CDR2 YNNKEL (reference sequence). CDR3 size: 14 residues. V was cut by 8 bases and J by 8 bases, with 18 bases left in between. This CDR3 is CASGSRRDSGELFF. The DNA of the CDR3 is TGTGCCAGCGGTTCCCGGCGGGATTCGGGGGAGCTGTTTTTT.

This clonotype was observed many times. The CDR3 spells CASSPLAGTNTGELFF. The CDR3 DNA reads as TGTGCCAGCAGCCCGTTAGCGGGAACGAACACCGGGGAGCTGTTTTTT. The chain recombines TRBV11-2 with TRBJ2-2; TRBD2 matches 8 bases. The CDR3 has 16 amino acids. The V and J ends lost 5 bases and 0 bases, in that order; junction bases with no gene match: 5. CDR1 and CDR2 from the germline V gene are SGHAT and FQNNGV. Variable domain in full (rest from reference TRBV11-2 and TRBJ2-2): EAGVAQSPRYKIIEKRQSVAFWCNPISGHATLYWYQQILGQGPKLLIQFQNNGVVDDSQLPKDRFSAERLKGVDSTLKIQPAKLEDSAVYLCASSPLAGTNTGELFFGEGSRLTVL.

This clonotype was seen at least ten times. J is TRBJ1-5 and V is TRBV10-3; D uncertain. Germline V CDR1 and CDR2: ENHRY, SYGVKD. The CDR3 totals 13 residues. V was clipped by 8 bases and J by 2 bases, with 10 bases between them. This chain's CDR3 is CAIAFQGNQPQHF. The CDR3 bases are TGTGCCATCGCCTTTCAGGGCAATCAGCCCCAGCATTTT.

This clonotype has a count of ten or more. The chain combines TRBV11-2 with TRBJ1-1; D call uncertain. The V and J ends lost 3 bases and 1 base respectively, with 12 bases between them. This CDR3 spans 15 amino acids. The germline V gene encodes CDR1 SGHAT and CDR2 FQNNGV. The CDR3 DNA reads TGTGCCAGCAGCTTTTCCTCGTCGGGGAACACTGAAGCTTTCTTT. Translating gives CASSFSSSGNTEAFF.

This clonotype was detected ten times or more. The chain joins TRBV6-1 to TRBJ1-6, with TRBD1 matching 10 bases. The ends lost 6 bases at V and 11 bases at J; junction bases unmatched: 13. Germline-derived CDR1 and CDR2 are MNHNS and SASEGT. The CDR3 is made up of 16 amino acids. CDR3 DNA sequence: TGTGCCAGCAGCAAACCGACCGGGACAGGGGTGGCACCCCTCCACTTT. Residues: CASSKPTGTGVAPLHF.

This clonotype was picked up many times. The chain links TRBV28 to TRBJ2-7, with D perhaps TRBD2 (6 bases). The germline CDR1 and CDR2 sequences are MDHEN and SYDVKM. V lost 4 bases and J 3 bases, leaving 13 bases between the germline ends. CDR3 length: 14 amino acids. CDR3 DNA: TGTGCCAGCAGTTCTCCGGGACTTAGCTACGAGCAGTACTTC. Translation gives CASSSPGLSYEQYF.

This clonotype was seen a handful of times. The chain employs TRBV19 and TRBJ2-7, with 9 bases fitting TRBD1. Unmatched junction bases numbered 5, after V lost 3 bases and J lost 5 bases. Germline V lookup: CDR1 LNHDA, CDR2 SQIVND (reference sequence). This CDR3 is built from 14 residues. CDR3 sequence reads: CASSISGTGNEQYF. The CDR3, as DNA: TGTGCCAGTAGTATCAGCGGGACAGGGAACGAGCAGTACTTC.

This clonotype was found many times. The chain combines TRBV6-5 with TRBJ1-2; D perhaps matches TRBD1 (6 bases). The germline V gene encodes CDR1 MNHEY and CDR2 SVGAGI. This CDR3 has 15 residues. The V gene lost 4 bases and the J gene lost 4 bases, with 16 bases spanning the gap. CDR3 amino acids: CASSSPGAFVYGYTF. CDR3 nucleotide sequence: TGTGCCAGCAGTTCGCCGGGGGCCTTTGTCTATGGCTACACCTTC.

The genes are TRBV6-9 and TRBJ1-5, with 10 positions matching TRBD1. The V and J ends lost 0 bases and 6 bases, in that order; junction bases with no gene match: 5. CDR3 size: 16 residues. Germline CDR1 is MNHGY and CDR2 is SVAAGI. The chain's CDR3 is CASSYSGTGATQPQHF. The CDR3 DNA sequence: TGTGCCAGCAGTTATTCCGGGACAGGGGCGACTCAGCCCCAGCATTTT.

The rearrangement uses TRBV4-1 and TRBJ1-2, with a weak D call TRBD1 (5 bases). V was pared by 0 bases and J by 7 bases, with 15 bases between. CDR1 is MGHRA, CDR2 YSYEKL, per germline. The CDR3 contains 15 residues. CDR3 sequence reads: CASSQEGLALSGYTF. CDR3 bases: TGCGCCAGCAGCCAAGAGGGGCTGGCCTTGAGTGGCTACACCTTC.

This clonotype came up many times. The V and J genes are TRBV15 and TRBJ2-5, with no clear D. V shed 0 bases and J shed 1 base, with 12 bases lying between them. The CDR3 consists of 16 residues. Per germline, CDR1 LNHNV and CDR2 YYDKDF (reference sequence). CDR3 amino acids: CATSRDRVRIQETQYF. The CDR3 nucleotides read TGTGCCACCAGCAGAGATAGAGTACGGATCCAAGAGACCCAGTACTTC.

This clonotype was detected a few times. J is TRBJ2-4 and V is TRBV7-9, with no clear D. The CDR3 is 16 residues long. Germline-derived CDR1 and CDR2 are SEHNR and FQNEAQ (reference sequence). The V end lost 7 bases, the J end lost 1 base, and 17 bases lay between the germline ends. Here the CDR3 DNA reads TGTGCCAGCATCAACACACGCCACATGGCCAAAAACATTCAGTACTTC. This codes for CASINTRHMAKNIQYF. Filled out from reference TRBV7-9 and TRBJ2-4, the complete variable domain reads DTGVSQNPRHKITKRGQNVTFRCDPISEHNRLYWYRQTLGQGPEFLTYFQNEAQLEKSRLLSDRFSAERPKGSFSTLEIQRTEQGDSAMYLCASINTRHMAKNIQYFGAGTRLSVL.

The chain joins TRBV28 to TRBJ1-1; 11 bases fit TRBD1. Per the germline V gene, CDR1 is MDHEN and CDR2 is SYDVKM. This CDR3 has 14 amino acids. The ends lost 2 bases at V and 11 bases at J; junction bases unmatched: 7. Here the CDR3 reads CASSLGQGARWAFF. As DNA, the CDR3 is TGTGCCAGCAGTTTAGGACAGGGGGCTAGGTGGGCTTTCTTT.

This rearrangement joins TRBV25-1 to TRBJ1-4; TRBD1 matches 8 bases. This CDR3 comprises 13 residues. V lost 8 bases and J lost 6; bases outside the gene matches: 5. CDR1 is MGHDK and CDR2 is SYGVNS in the germline V gene. CDR3 loop: CASRQGWDEKLFF. CDR3 bases: TGTGCCAGCCGACAGGGGTGGGATGAAAAACTGTTTTTT.

This clonotype was recorded many times. This chain uses TRBV28 with TRBJ2-7, with D possibly being TRBD1 or TRBD2 (5 bases each). The CDR3 runs 15 residues. The germline gives CDR1 MDHEN, CDR2 SYDVKM. The germline V and J ends were trimmed by 2 bases and 2 bases, with 13 bases remaining between them. Here the CDR3 reads CASSLAGLGAYEQYF. CDR3 bases: TGTGCCAGCAGTTTAGCAGGGTTGGGAGCCTACGAGCAGTACTTC.

This clonotype was detected only a few times. The CDR3 coding sequence is TGTGCCAGTAGTGCCGGCTGGAACACTGAAGCTTTCTTT. This gives the protein CASSAGWNTEAFF. The V call is TRBV19, the J call TRBJ1-1; D gene ambiguous. The germline V and J ends were trimmed by 5 bases and 1 base, with 8 bases remaining between them. Germline CDR1 LNHDA, CDR2 SQIVND (reference sequence). The CDR3 is made up of 13 amino acids.

This clonotype was counted only a few times. The chain uses TRBV11-2 and TRBJ2-2; perhaps TRBD1 as D (6 bases). Trimming stripped 0 bases from V and 7 bases from J, with 12 bases between. The V gene's germline CDR1 is SGHAT and CDR2 FQNNGV. The CDR3 covers 15 residues. The DNA of the CDR3 is TGTGCCAGCAGCTTAGAAGGGGGATTGATCGGGGAGCTGTTTTTT. Its translation is CASSLEGGLIGELFF.

The chain employs TRBV5-6 and TRBJ2-5, with D possibly matching TRBD2 (6 bases). This CDR3 is built from 15 residues. V lost 4 bases, J lost 2 bases, and 15 bases lay in between. Germline lookup yields CDR1 SGHDT and CDR2 YYEEEE. In DNA, the CDR3 is TGTGCCAGCAGCGGAACCGGCGGAGGGCAAGAGACCCAGTACTTC. Its translation: CASSGTGGGQETQYF.

In the case of this clonotype: Being one base from a much bigger clone, this may be a read error. The chain is built from TRBV6-1 and TRBJ1-1, with 12 positions matching TRBD1. Per germline, CDR1 MNHNS and CDR2 SASEGT. The CDR3 spans 14 residues. The CDR3: CASRWDRGQTETFF. The CDR3 DNA sequence: TGTGCCAGCAGATGGGACAGGGGGCAAACTGAAACTTTCTTT.

This clonotype was picked up a small number of times. A read error is possible here, since a much larger clone lies one base away. The gene calls are TRBV10-3 and TRBJ2-7; TRBD2 aligns across 11 bases. The CDR3 spans 15 residues. CDR1 and CDR2 (germline): ENHRY, SYGVKD. V trimming: 4 bases; J trimming: 0 bases; junction bases outside the gene matches: 2. The CDR3 sequence: CAISGGTSGSYEQYF. CDR3 sequence (DNA): TGTGCCATCAGTGGGGGGACTAGCGGCTCCTACGAGCAGTACTTC.

This clonotype was found many times. The genes are TRBV7-2 and TRBJ2-7; D perhaps matches TRBD1 (5 bases). The ends were cut back, 1 base at V and 3 bases at J, with 10 bases in the middle. CDR3 size: 14 residues. The V gene's germline CDR1 is SGHTA and CDR2 FQGNSA. The CDR3 protein is CASSLEGQHYEQYF. The CDR3 DNA follows: TGTGCCAGCAGCTTAGAGGGGCAGCACTACGAGCAGTACTTC.

CDR3 DNA: TGTGCCAGCTCACCACCGTTGGGGGCTGAGAGCACTGAAGCTTTCTTT. Its translation is CASSPPLGAESTEAFF. V usage is TRBV18 and J usage is TRBJ1-1; the D gene is possibly TRBD1 (6 bases). V lost 0 bases, J lost 4 bases, and 15 bases lay in between. The germline V gene encodes CDR1 KGHSH and CDR2 LQKENI. The CDR3 consists of 16 residues.

This clonotype was seen repeatedly, ten times or more. This chain joins TRBV27 and TRBJ2-7; 9 bases map to TRBD1. This CDR3 spans 15 amino acids. After removal of 10 bases from V and 6 bases from J, the junction contained 16 bases not matched to a gene. The germline V gene has CDR1 MNHEY and CDR2 SMNVEV (reference sequence). In DNA, the CDR3 is TGTGCCACCCAGTTATACGAGGGACAGGGTCGCGAGCAGTACTTC. It specifies CATQLYEGQGREQYF.

Concerning this clonotype itself: Without the conserved terminal phenylalanine or tryptophan, this CDR3 likely stems from a read error. The chain carries TRBV5-1 and TRBJ2-7; D ambiguous. This CDR3 comprises 11 residues. CDR1 and CDR2 (germline): SGHRS, YFSETQ. Trimming cost V 0 bases and J 4 bases, with 2 bases left between them. For the CDR3, the DNA is TGCGCCAGCAGCTTGGAATACGAGCAGTACCTC. Translation: CASSLEYEQYL.

This clonotype was seen more than once but under ten times. The CDR3 DNA sequence: TGTGCCAGCAGCCAAGCGGACGGATCAATAAACGAGCAGTACTTC. Its translation: CASSQADGSINEQYF. This chain links TRBV4-2 with TRBJ2-7; D is unclear. V dropped 1 base and J dropped 5 bases, with 15 bases sitting between them. Germline CDR1 reads LGHNA; CDR2 reads YNFKEQ. The CDR3 is made up of 15 amino acids.

The rearrangement joins TRBV20-1 to TRBJ2-1; 11 nucleotides line up with TRBD2. Germline trimming cut 3 bases from V and 3 bases from J; bases unmatched to any gene: 10. From germline, CDR1 is DFQATT and CDR2 SNEGSKA (reference sequence). The length of the CDR3 is 17 residues. Here the CDR3 reads CSASVTWGLADYNEQFF. As DNA, the CDR3 is TGCAGTGCTAGCGTCACCTGGGGACTAGCGGACTACAATGAGCAGTTCTTC.

The chain joins TRBV7-6 to TRBJ2-2; D is perhaps TRBD1 (6 bases). CDR3 length: 15 amino acids. The V end lost 3 bases, the J end lost 5 bases, and 13 bases lay between the germline ends. Germline V gives CDR1 SGHVS, CDR2 FNYEAQ. This CDR3 reads CASSFTGTYTGELFF. CDR3 sequence (DNA): TGTGCCAGCAGCTTCACCGGGACATATACCGGGGAGCTGTTTTTT.

The genes are TRBV19 and TRBJ2-1, with a tentative D call TRBD2 (5 bases). The germline gives CDR1 LNHDA, CDR2 SQIVND (reference sequence). Deletions cut 5 bases from V and 6 bases from J, with 8 bases between. The CDR3 runs to 12 residues. The CDR3 bases are TGTGCCAGTAGTCCGGACTTCAATGAGCAGTTCTTC. Translation: CASSPDFNEQFF.